This T cell receptor (beta chain) was identified in a study of T-cell reconstitution after alpha-beta-depleted transplantation in children. This sample's TCRbeta library carried unique molecular identifier barcodes. Via MiXCR, TCRdb re-called the PCR reads, giving one row per CDR3 protein. The sample has some 490,000 distinct CDR3 sequences, roughly an eighth seen once. The CDR3 consists of 10 residues. This TCR was recovered from a human donor who donated a stem cell graft to a child with combined immunodeficiency. Material: PBMCs from the stem cell graft donor, obtained from the stem cell graft. The chain links TRBV21-1 to TRBJ1-3. TRBV21-1 is shown as a pseudogene. CDR3 bases: TGTGCCAGACCGGGAAACACCATATATTTT. Its translation is CARPGNTIYF.